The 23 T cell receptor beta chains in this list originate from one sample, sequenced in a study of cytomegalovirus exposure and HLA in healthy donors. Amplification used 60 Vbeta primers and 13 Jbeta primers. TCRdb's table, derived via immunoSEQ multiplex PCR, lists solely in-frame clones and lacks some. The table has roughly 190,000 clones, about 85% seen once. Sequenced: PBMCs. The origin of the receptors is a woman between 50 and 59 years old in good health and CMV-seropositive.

The CDR3: CASSQSPLNSPLHF. The CDR3 DNA reads as TGCGCCAGCAGCCAGAGTCCGCTTAATTCACCCCTCCACTTT. This sequence joins TRBV4-1 and TRBJ1-6; D ambiguous. CDR1 is MGHRA, CDR2 YSYEKL, per germline. Deletions cut 3 bases from V and 6 bases from J, with 9 bases between. There are 14 residues in the CDR3.

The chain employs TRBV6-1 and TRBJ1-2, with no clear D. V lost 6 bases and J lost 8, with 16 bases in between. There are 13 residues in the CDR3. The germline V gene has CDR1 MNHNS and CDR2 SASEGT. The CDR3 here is CASRREGWNGYTF. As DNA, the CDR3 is TGTGCCAGCAGGAGGGAGGGATGGAACGGCTACACCTTC.

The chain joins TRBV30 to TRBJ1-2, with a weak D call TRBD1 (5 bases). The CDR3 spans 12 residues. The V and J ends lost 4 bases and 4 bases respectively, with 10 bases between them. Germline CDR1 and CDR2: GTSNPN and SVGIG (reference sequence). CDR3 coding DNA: TGTGCCTGGAACGACAGCCCCTATGGCTACACCTTC. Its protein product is CAWNDSPYGYTF.

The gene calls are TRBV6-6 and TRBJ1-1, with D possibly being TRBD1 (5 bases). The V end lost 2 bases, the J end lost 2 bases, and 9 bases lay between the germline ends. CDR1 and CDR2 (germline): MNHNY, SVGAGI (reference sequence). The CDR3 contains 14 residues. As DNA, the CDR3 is TGTGCCAGCAGTTACCCGACAGATAACACTGAAGCTTTCTTT. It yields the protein CASSYPTDNTEAFF.

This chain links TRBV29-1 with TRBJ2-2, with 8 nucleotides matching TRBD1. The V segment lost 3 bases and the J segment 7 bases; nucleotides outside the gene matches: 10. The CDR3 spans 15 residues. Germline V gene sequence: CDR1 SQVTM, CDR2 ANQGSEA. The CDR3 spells CSVEPRQGAIGELFF. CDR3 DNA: TGCAGCGTTGAGCCCCGTCAGGGGGCAATCGGGGAGCTGTTTTTT.

CDR3: CASSLAGTVKETQYF. The CDR3 DNA reads as TGTGCCAGCAGCTTAGCCGGGACAGTCAAAGAGACCCAGTACTTC. The chain recombines TRBV7-2 with TRBJ2-5; 7 bases are shared with TRBD1. There are 15 residues in the CDR3. J lost 3 bases, V lost 0 bases, and 4 bases had no gene match. From germline, CDR1 is SGHTA and CDR2 FQGNSA.

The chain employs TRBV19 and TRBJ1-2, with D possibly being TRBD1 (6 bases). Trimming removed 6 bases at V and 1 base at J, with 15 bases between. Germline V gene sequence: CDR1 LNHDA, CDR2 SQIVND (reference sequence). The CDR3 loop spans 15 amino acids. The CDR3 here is CASSLERQDNYGYTF. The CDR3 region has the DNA TGTGCCAGTAGCCTCGAAAGACAGGATAACTATGGCTACACCTTC.

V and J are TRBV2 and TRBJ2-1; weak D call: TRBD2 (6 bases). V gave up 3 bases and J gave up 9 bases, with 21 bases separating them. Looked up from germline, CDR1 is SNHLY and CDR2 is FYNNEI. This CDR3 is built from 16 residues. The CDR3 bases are TGTGCCAGCAGTGACCCGCGGAGCGGGCGGGGTATTGAGCAGTTCTTC. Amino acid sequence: CASSDPRSGRGIEQFF.

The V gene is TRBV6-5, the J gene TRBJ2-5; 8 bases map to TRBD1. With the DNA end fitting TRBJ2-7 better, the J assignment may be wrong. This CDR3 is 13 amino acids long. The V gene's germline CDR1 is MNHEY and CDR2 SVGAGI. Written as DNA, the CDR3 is TGTGCCAGCAGTTCCCGGACAGGGCGCGAGCAGTACTTC. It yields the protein CASSSRTGREQYF.

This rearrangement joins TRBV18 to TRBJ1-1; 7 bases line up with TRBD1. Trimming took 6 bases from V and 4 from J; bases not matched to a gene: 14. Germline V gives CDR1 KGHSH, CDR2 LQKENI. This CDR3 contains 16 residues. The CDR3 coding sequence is TGTGCCAGCTCGCCTGACAGGGCATTATATTCCACTGAAGCTTTCTTT. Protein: CASSPDRALYSTEAFF.

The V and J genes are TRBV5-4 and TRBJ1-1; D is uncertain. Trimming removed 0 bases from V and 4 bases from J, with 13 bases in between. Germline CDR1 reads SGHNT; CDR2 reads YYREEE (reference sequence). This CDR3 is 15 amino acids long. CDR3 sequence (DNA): TGTGCCAGCAGCTTGGTCTCCATTGAGCGCACTGAAGCTTTCTTT. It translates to CASSLVSIERTEAFF. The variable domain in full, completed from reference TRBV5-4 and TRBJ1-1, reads ETGVTQSPTHLIKTRGQQVTLRCSSQSGHNTVSWYQQALGQGPQFIFQYYREEENGRGNFPPRFSGLQFPNYSSELNVNALELDDSALYLCASSLVSIERTEAFFGQGTRLTVV.

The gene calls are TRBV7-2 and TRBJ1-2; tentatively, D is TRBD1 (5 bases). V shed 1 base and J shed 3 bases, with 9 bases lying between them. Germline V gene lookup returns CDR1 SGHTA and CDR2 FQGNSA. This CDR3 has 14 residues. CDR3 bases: TGTGCCAGCAGCTTAGTATTACAGGACTATGGCTACACCTTC. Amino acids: CASSLVLQDYGYTF.

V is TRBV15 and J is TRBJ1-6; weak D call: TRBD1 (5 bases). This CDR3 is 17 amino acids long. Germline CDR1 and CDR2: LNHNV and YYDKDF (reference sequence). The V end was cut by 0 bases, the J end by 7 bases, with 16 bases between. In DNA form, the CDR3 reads TGTGCCACCAGCAGAGATCATCCCAGGGTTAAGAATTCACCCCTCCACTTT. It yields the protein CATSRDHPRVKNSPLHF.

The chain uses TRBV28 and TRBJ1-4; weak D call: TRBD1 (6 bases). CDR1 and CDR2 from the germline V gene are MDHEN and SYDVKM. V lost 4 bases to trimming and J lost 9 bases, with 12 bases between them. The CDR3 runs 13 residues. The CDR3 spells CASSYAGGQKLFF. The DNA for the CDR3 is TGTGCCAGCAGTTACGCCGGGGGGCAAAAACTGTTTTTT. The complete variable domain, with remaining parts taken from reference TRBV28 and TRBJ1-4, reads DVKVTQSSRYLVKRTGEKVFLECVQDMDHENMFWYRQDPGLGLRLIYFSYDVKMKEKGDIPEGYSVSREKKERFSLILESASTNQTSMYLCASSYAGGQKLFFGSGTQLSVL.

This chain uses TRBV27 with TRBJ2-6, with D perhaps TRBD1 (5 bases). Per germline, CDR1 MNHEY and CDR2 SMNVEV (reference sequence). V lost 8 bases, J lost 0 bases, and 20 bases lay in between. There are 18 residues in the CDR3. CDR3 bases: TGTGCCAGCGGGGCTCACAGGCGGAGTATCTCTGGGGCCAACGTCCTGACTTTC. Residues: CASGAHRRSISGANVLTF. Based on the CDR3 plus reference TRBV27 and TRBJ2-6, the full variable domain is EAQVTQNPRYLITVTGKKLTVTCSQNMNHEYMSWYRQDPGLGLRQIYYSMNVEVTDKGDVPEGYKVSRKEKRNFPLILESPSPNQTSLYFCASGAHRRSISGANVLTFGAGSRLTVL.

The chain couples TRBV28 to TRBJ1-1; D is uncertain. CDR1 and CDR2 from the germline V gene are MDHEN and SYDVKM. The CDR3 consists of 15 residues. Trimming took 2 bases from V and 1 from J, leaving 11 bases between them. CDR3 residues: CASSLRGQWNTEAFF. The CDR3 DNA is TGTGCCAGCAGTTTACGTGGGCAGTGGAACACTGAAGCTTTCTTT.

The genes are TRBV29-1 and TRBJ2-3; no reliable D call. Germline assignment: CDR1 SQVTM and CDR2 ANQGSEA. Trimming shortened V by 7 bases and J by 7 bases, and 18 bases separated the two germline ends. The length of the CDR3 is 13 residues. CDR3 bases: TGCAGCGCCATTCCGGCTGCGGTGTATACGCAGTATTTT. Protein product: CSAIPAAVYTQYF.

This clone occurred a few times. CDR3 sequence: CASSFDRNTEAFF. The CDR3, as DNA: TGTGCCAGCAGCTTTGACAGGAACACTGAAGCTTTCTTT. The V and J genes are TRBV5-4 and TRBJ1-1; D may be TRBD1 (5 bases). Trimming took off 2 bases at V and 1 base at J, with 6 bases between the two ends. CDR1 SGHNT and CDR2 YYREEE come from the germline V gene (reference sequence). The CDR3 contains 13 residues.

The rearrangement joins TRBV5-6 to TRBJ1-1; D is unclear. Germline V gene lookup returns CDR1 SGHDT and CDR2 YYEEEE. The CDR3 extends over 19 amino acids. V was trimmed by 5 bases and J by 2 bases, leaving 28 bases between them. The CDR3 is CASSLKQFTGKGDNTEAFF. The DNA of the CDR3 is TGTGCCAGCAGTTTGAAACAATTTACCGGTAAAGGAGATAACACTGAAGCTTTCTTT.

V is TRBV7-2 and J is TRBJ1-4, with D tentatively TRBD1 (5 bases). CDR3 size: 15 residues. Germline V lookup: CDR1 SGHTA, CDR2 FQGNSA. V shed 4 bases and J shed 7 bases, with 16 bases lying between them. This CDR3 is CASSSGGEVGEKLFF. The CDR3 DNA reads TGTGCCAGCAGCTCGGGGGGGGAGGTTGGTGAAAAACTGTTTTTT.

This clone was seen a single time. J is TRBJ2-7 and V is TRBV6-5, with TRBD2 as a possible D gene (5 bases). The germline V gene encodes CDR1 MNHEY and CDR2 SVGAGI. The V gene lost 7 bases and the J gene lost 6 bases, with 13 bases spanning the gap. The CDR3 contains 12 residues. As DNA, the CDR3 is TGTGCCAGCATCGGACGCGGGCTCGAGCAGTACTTC. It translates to CASIGRGLEQYF.

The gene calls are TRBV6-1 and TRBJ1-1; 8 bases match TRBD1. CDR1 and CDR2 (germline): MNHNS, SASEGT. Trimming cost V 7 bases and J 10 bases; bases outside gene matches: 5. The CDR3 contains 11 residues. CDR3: CASTGQGRAFF. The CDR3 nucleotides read TGTGCCAGCACCGGACAGGGACGAGCTTTCTTT.

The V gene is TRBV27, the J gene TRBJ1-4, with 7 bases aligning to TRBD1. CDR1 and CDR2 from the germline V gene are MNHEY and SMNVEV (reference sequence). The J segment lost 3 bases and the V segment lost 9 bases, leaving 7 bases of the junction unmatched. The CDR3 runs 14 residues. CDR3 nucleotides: TGTGCCAGTAGGGGGCCAATAGCTAATGAAAAACTGTTTTTT. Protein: CASRGPIANEKLFF.